The 15 T cell receptor beta chains below all came from one sample that was sequenced in a study of T cell responses to AZD1222 COVID-19 vaccine. Assay used: immunoSEQ multiplex PCR; TCRdb lists only in-frame clones, some missing. Of some 120,000 clones in the sample, about 91% were seen once. Sequenced here: peripheral blood, sampled on day 0 of AZD1222 vaccination. Every receptor here comes from an adult in good health.

CDR3 coding DNA: TGTGCCAGCTCCCAGGAGAAGGGGAATCAGCCCCAGCATTTT. It specifies CASSQEKGNQPQHF. V and J are TRBV4-2 and TRBJ1-5, with D maybe TRBD1 (5 bases). Germline CDR1 is LGHNA and CDR2 is YNFKEQ. CDR3 size: 14 residues. V shed 8 bases and J shed 4 bases, with 15 bases lying between them.

V is TRBV27 and J is TRBJ1-1; possibly TRBD1 for D (6 bases). Trimming shortened V by 4 bases and J by 5 bases, and 17 bases separated the two germline ends. CDR3 length: 15 residues. Germline CDR1 and CDR2: MNHEY and SMNVEV (reference sequence). The CDR3 sequence: CASSYLRDMGTEAFF. The CDR3 DNA reads as TGTGCCAGCAGTTACCTCAGGGACATGGGGACTGAAGCTTTCTTT.

The sample holds one count of this clone. This rearrangement joins TRBV3-1 (or the pseudogene TRBV3-2) to TRBJ2-2, with 8 bases identical to TRBD2. Germline CDR1 reads LGHDT; CDR2 reads YNNKEL (reference sequence). The CDR3 runs 16 residues. The ends lost 4 bases at V and 3 bases at J; junction bases unmatched: 7. The CDR3 DNA is TGTGCCAGCAGCCCCTCCGGGACTAGATACACCGGGGAGCTGTTTTTT. Its translation: CASSPSGTRYTGELFF.

This clone appeared once. V and J are TRBV19 and TRBJ1-6; TRBD1 matches 8 bases. Germline V gene sequence: CDR1 LNHDA, CDR2 SQIVND (reference sequence). The V gene end was trimmed by 1 base and the J gene end by 9 bases; junction bases not matched to a gene: 5. This CDR3 region has 15 residues. This CDR3 is CASSIVETGVSPLHF. DNA of the CDR3: TGTGCCAGTAGTATAGTGGAGACAGGGGTTTCACCCCTCCACTTT.

The rearrangement uses TRBV7-8 and TRBJ2-7; perhaps TRBD2 as D (6 bases). The CDR3 sequence is 14 residues long. CDR1 and CDR2 from the germline V gene are SGHVS and FQNEAQ. The V end lost 5 bases, the J end lost 2 bases, and 13 bases lay between the germline ends. The CDR3 sequence: CASSLAGSTYEQYF. Written as DNA, the CDR3 is TGTGCCAGCAGCCTGGCGGGGTCTACCTACGAGCAGTACTTC.

This clone occurred once. V and J are TRBV5-1 and TRBJ1-2, with TRBD1 identical over 8 bases. The V and J ends lost 4 bases and 4 bases, in that order; junction bases with no gene match: 9. Germline-derived CDR1 and CDR2 are SGHRS and YFSETQ. This CDR3 region has 15 residues. CDR3 region: CASSLGQEFFYGYTF. CDR3 DNA sequence: TGCGCCAGCAGCCTGGGACAGGAGTTTTTCTATGGCTACACCTTC.

The chain combines TRBV12-3 or TRBV12-4 with TRBJ1-2; a weak D match, TRBD1 (5 bases). V dropped 6 bases and J dropped 6 bases, with 11 bases sitting between them. CDR3 size: 12 residues. CDR3 DNA: TGTGCCAGCAGCCAGGGACTCGATGGCTACACCTTC. It is translated as CASSQGLDGYTF.

The chain combines TRBV15 with TRBJ1-5; D is undetermined. CDR1 and CDR2 (germline): LNHNV, YYDKDF (reference sequence). The germline V and J ends were trimmed by 3 bases and 4 bases, with 7 bases remaining between them. The CDR3 is 13 amino acids. The CDR3 nucleotides are TGTGCCACCAGCAGGGAAATTAATCAGCCCCAGCATTTT. Translated, it gives CATSREINQPQHF.

The chain carries TRBV27 and TRBJ1-1; D might be TRBD1 (6 bases). Germline values: CDR1 MNHEY, CDR2 SMNVEV (reference sequence). The CDR3 spans 16 residues. V lost 6 bases and J lost 5, with 22 bases in between. The CDR3 is CASSLRWGTQGTEAFF. In nucleotides, the CDR3 is TGTGCCAGCAGCTTAAGGTGGGGGACCCAGGGGACTGAAGCTTTCTTT.

The chain links TRBV5-1 to TRBJ1-2, with a possible D match to TRBD1 (6 bases). CDR1 and CDR2 (germline): SGHRS, YFSETQ. V was shortened by 2 bases and J by 4 bases, with 12 bases between the two germline ends. This CDR3 is built from 14 residues. The CDR3 here is CASSFTGLGYGYTF. CDR3 DNA sequence: TGCGCCAGCAGCTTTACAGGGCTAGGCTATGGCTACACCTTC.

This clone has only one observation. The V gene is TRBV7-6, the J gene TRBJ2-7; 12 nucleotides agree with TRBD1. Germline assignment: CDR1 SGHVS and CDR2 FNYEAQ. The J segment lost 4 bases and the V segment lost 5 bases, leaving 6 bases of the junction unmatched. This CDR3 region has 15 residues. Here the CDR3 DNA reads TGTGCCAGCAGCCCGGGACAGGGGGCCGCATACGAGCAGTACTTC. Amino acids: CASSPGQGAAYEQYF.

The chain joins TRBV4-1 to TRBJ1-1; unclear D gene. The V and J ends lost 4 bases and 0 bases respectively, with 9 bases between them. CDR3 size: 14 residues. The germline V gene has CDR1 MGHRA and CDR2 YSYEKL. DNA of the CDR3: TGCGCCAGCAGCCCTCCCAGTGTGAACACTGAAGCTTTCTTT. Amino acid sequence: CASSPPSVNTEAFF.

The V gene is TRBV3-1 (or the pseudogene TRBV3-2), the J gene TRBJ2-7, with TRBD2 matching 14 bases. The CDR3 runs to 19 residues. Germline values: CDR1 LGHDT, CDR2 YNNKEL (reference sequence). The J segment lost 2 bases and the V segment lost 2 bases, leaving 11 bases of the junction unmatched. This chain's CDR3 is CASSQIDSWTSGRTYEQYF. CDR3 in DNA: TGTGCCAGCAGCCAAATCGATTCCTGGACTAGCGGGAGGACCTACGAGCAGTACTTC.

The CDR3 DNA follows: TGTGCCAGCGAGGCCACTCCTGGGGAGACCCAGTACTTC. Encoded protein: CASEATPGETQYF. The chain combines TRBV7-8 with TRBJ2-5, with D unclear. CDR1 and CDR2 (germline): SGHVS, FQNEAQ. There are 13 residues in the CDR3. Trimming removed 8 bases at V and 5 bases at J, with 15 bases between.

V is TRBV11-3 and J is TRBJ2-5; D is perhaps TRBD2 (6 bases). Germline loops: CDR1 SGHNT, CDR2 YENEEA. This CDR3 has 14 residues. Trimming left V 4 bases short and J 7 bases short, with 16 bases between. The CDR3 sequence is CASSSGTPEGTQYF. DNA of the CDR3: TGTGCCAGCAGCTCCGGGACGCCGGAGGGGACCCAGTACTTC.